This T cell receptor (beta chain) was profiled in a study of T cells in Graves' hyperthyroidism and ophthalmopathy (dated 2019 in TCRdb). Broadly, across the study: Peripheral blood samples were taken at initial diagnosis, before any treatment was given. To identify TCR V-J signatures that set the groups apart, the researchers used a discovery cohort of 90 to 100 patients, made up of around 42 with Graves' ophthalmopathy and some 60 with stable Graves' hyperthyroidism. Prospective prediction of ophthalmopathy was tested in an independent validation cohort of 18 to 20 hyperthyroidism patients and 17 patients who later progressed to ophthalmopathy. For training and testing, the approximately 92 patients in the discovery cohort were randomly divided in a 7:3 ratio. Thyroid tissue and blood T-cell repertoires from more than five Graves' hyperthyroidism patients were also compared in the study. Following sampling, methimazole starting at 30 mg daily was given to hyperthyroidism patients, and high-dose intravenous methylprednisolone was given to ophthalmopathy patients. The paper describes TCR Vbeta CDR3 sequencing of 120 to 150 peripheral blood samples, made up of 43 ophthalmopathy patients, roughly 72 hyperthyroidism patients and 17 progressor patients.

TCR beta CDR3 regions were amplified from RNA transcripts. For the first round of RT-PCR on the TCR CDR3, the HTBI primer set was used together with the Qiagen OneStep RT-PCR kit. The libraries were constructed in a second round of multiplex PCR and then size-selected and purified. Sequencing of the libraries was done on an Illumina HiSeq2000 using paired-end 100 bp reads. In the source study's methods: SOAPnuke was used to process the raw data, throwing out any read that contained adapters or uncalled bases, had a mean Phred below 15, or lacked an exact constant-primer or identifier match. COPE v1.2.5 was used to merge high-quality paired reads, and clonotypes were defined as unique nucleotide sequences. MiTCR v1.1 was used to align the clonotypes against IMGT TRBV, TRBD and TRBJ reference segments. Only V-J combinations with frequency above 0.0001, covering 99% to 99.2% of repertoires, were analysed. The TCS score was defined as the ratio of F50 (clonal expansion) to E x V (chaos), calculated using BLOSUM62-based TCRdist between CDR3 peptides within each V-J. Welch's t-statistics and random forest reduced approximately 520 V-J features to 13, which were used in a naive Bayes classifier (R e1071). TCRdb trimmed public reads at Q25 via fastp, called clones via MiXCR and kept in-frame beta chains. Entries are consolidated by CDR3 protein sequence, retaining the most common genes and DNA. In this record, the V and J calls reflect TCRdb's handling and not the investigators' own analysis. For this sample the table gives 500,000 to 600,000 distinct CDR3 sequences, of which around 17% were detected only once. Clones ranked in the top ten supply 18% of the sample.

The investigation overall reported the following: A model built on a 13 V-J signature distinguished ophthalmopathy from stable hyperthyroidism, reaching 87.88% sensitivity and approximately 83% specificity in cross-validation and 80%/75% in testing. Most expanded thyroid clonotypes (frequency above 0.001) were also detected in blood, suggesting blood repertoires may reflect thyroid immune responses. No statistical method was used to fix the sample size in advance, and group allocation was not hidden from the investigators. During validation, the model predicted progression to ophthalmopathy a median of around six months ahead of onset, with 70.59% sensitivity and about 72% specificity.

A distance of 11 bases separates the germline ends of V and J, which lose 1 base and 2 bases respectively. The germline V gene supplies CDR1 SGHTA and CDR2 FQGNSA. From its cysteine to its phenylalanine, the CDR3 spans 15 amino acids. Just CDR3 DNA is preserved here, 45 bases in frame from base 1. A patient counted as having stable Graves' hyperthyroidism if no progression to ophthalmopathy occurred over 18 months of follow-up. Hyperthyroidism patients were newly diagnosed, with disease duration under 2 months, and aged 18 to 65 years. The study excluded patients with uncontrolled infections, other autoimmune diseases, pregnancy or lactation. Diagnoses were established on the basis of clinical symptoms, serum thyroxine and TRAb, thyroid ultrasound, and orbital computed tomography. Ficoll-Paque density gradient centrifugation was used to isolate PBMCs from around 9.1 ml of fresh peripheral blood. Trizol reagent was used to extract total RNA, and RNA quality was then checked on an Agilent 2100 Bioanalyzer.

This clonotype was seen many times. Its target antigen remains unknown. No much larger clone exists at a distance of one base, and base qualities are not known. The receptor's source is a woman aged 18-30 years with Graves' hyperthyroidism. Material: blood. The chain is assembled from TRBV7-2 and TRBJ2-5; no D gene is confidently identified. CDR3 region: CASSLVGRRQETQYF. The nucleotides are TGTGCCAGCAGCTTAGTGGGCAGGCGGCAAGAGACCCAGTACTTC.